Each of the 30 T cell receptor beta chains below was sequenced from the same sample in a study of blood T cells in healthy people across ages. The second PCR ran roughly 6 to 12 cycles with a sample-barcoded 5' primer and J-beta primers. TCRdb re-called the 5' RACE reads through MiXCR, storing one row per CDR3 protein. The sample includes around 940,000 distinct CDR3 sequences, roughly half seen only once; the top ten take about 20%. The sequenced sample consisted of blood. The receptors come from a woman aged 55 to 70 in good health.

The chain has TRBV20-1 and TRBJ1-1; D unresolved. The length of the CDR3 is 11 residues. The germline V gene has CDR1 DFQATT and CDR2 SNEGSKA (reference sequence). V was cut by 7 bases and J by 1 base, with 7 bases left in between. This CDR3 reads CSGPSNTEAFF. CDR3 DNA: TGCAGTGGCCCCTCGAACACTGAAGCTTTCTTT.

V and J are TRBV4-1 and TRBJ2-3; possibly TRBD2 for D (5 bases). Germline CDR1 and CDR2: MGHRA and YSYEKL. CDR3 size: 20 residues. Deletions cut 0 bases from V and 7 bases from J, with 29 bases between. This CDR3 is CASSQDRSGPWEPARNTQYF. The CDR3 DNA is TGCGCCAGCAGCCAAGATCGTTCAGGCCCTTGGGAGCCCGCCCGGAATACGCAGTATTTT.

In this sample, this clonotype turned up a few times. V is TRBV30 and J is TRBJ2-7; no definite D call. The V gene's germline CDR1 is GTSNPN and CDR2 SVGIG (reference sequence). The CDR3 sequence is 11 residues long. With 8 bases removed from V and 2 bases from J, the gap between germline ends came to 10 bases. The CDR3 loop is CAAEAAYEQYF. CDR3 bases: TGTGCCGCCGAGGCAGCCTACGAGCAGTACTTC. Supplemented by reference TRBV30 and TRBJ2-7, the full variable domain reads SQTIHQWPATLVQPVGSPLSLECTVEGTSNPNLYWYRQAAGRGLQLLFYSVGIGQISSEVPQNLSASRPQDRQFILSSKKLLLSDSGFYLCAAEAAYEQYFGPGTRLTVT.

CDR3 loop: CASSLSGTGGPEQFF. CDR3 DNA sequence: TGTGCCAGCAGTTTGTCCGGGACAGGGGGCCCTGAGCAGTTCTTC. V and J are TRBV12-3 or TRBV12-4 and TRBJ2-1; 12 bases line up with TRBD1. J lost 9 bases, V lost 3 bases, and 6 bases had no gene match. This CDR3 contains 15 residues.

V and J are TRBV5-1 and TRBJ2-7; TRBD2 aligns across 7 bases. This CDR3 comprises 15 residues. V trimming: 0 bases; J trimming: 5 bases; junction bases outside the gene matches: 8. The germline V gene encodes CDR1 SGHRS and CDR2 YFSETQ. The CDR3 region has the DNA TGCGCCAGCAGCTTGGAGGGAGGGCAAATCGACGAGCAGTACTTC. Translated: CASSLEGGQIDEQYF.

The rearrangement joins TRBV5-6 to TRBJ2-3; 7 bases are a match to TRBD1. This CDR3 comprises 14 residues. The ends lost 5 bases at V and 4 bases at J; junction bases unmatched: 7. Germline values: CDR1 SGHDT, CDR2 YYEEEE. The CDR3, as DNA: TGTGCCAGCAGTTCCATTACAGGGGCAGATACGCAGTATTTT. This sequence encodes CASSSITGADTQYF.

The rearrangement joins TRBV7-9 to TRBJ1-3; D gene unclear. V was trimmed by 5 bases and J by 7 bases, leaving 3 bases between them. Germline V lookup: CDR1 SEHNR, CDR2 FQNEAQ (reference sequence). The CDR3 contains 10 residues. The CDR3 DNA is TGTGCCAGCAGCGAGAACACCATATATTTT. Translated, it gives CASSENTIYF. The entire variable domain, with the rest obtained from reference TRBV7-9 and TRBJ1-3, is as follows: DTGVSQNPRHKITKRGQNVTFRCDPISEHNRLYWYRQTLGQGPEFLTYFQNEAQLEKSRLLSDRFSAERPKGSFSTLEIQRTEQGDSAMYLCASSENTIYFGEGSWLTVV.

V gene TRBV27 combines with J gene TRBJ1-4; 7 nucleotides agree with TRBD1. J lost 7 bases, V lost 8 bases, and 10 bases had no gene match. CDR1 and CDR2 from the germline V gene are MNHEY and SMNVEV (reference sequence). The CDR3 has 14 amino acids. The CDR3 bases are TGTGCCAGCCATCAACAGGGGTTGGGTGAAAAACTGTTTTTT. Its protein is CASHQQGLGEKLFF.

CDR3 in amino acids: CSARGTYEQYF. The CDR3 DNA reads as TGCAGTGCTAGAGGGACCTACGAGCAGTACTTC. The V gene is TRBV20-1, the J gene TRBJ2-7; no firm D call. The CDR3 is made up of 11 amino acids. From germline, CDR1 is DFQATT and CDR2 SNEGSKA (reference sequence). Trimming left V 1 base short and J 2 bases short, with 3 bases between.

This sequence joins TRBV4-2 and TRBJ2-2; D not certain. From germline, CDR1 is LGHNA and CDR2 YNFKEQ. V was cut by 5 bases and J by 1 base, with 8 bases left in between. The length of the CDR3 is 14 residues. This chain's CDR3 is CASSTIQNTGELFF. For the CDR3, the DNA is TGTGCCAGCAGCACTATACAGAACACCGGGGAGCTGTTTTTT.

The chain uses TRBV4-3 and TRBJ2-1; D is unclear. The germline CDR1 and CDR2 sequences are LGHNA and YSLEER. This CDR3 spans 14 amino acids. Trimming stripped 0 bases from V and 8 bases from J, with 11 bases between. As DNA, the CDR3 is TGCGCCAGCAGCCAAGACGGCCCGGACGATGAGCAGTTCTTC. It encodes CASSQDGPDDEQFF.

Points on this clonotype: One end of the junction is discordant with germline, which a read error may explain. The rearrangement links TRBV29-1 to TRBJ2-3; D may be TRBD1 (5 bases). The CDR3 has 14 residues. The germline V gene has CDR1 SQVTM and CDR2 ANQGSEA. As DNA, the CDR3 is TGCAGCGTTGTGGAGCCTAGATTCACAGGTACGCAGTATTTT. This codes for CSVVEPRFTGTQYF.

The rearrangement joins TRBV20-1 to TRBJ2-5; TRBD1 agrees at 7 bases. Germline assignment: CDR1 DFQATT and CDR2 SNEGSKA (reference sequence). V gave up 5 bases and J gave up 4 bases; unmatched junction bases: 10. The CDR3 runs to 14 residues. Here the CDR3 reads CSAPNTGTVETQYF. CDR3 sequence (DNA): TGCAGTGCTCCTAATACGGGGACAGTAGAGACCCAGTACTTC.

The chain carries TRBV20-1 and TRBJ2-1; 10 bases agree with TRBD2. V was clipped by 6 bases and J by 7 bases; unmatched bases: 9. The CDR3 sequence is 14 residues long. Germline V gene data show CDR1 as DFQATT and CDR2 as SNEGSKA (reference sequence). The DNA for the CDR3 is TGCAGTGCCCCTGCTAGCGGGAGCTTAAATGAGCAGTTCTTC. Protein sequence: CSAPASGSLNEQFF.

This chain joins TRBV6-2 or TRBV6-3 and TRBJ2-7; D ambiguous. Germline CDR1 reads MNHEY; CDR2 reads SVGEGT. CDR3 size: 14 residues. Trimming removed 5 bases from V and 1 base from J, with 12 bases in between. As DNA, the CDR3 is TGTGCCAGCAGTGACTTGGCAAGTTCCTACGAGCAGTACTTC. This translates into CASSDLASSYEQYF.

This clonotype turned up a few times. The CDR3 loop reads CSVVSETQYF. CDR3 sequence (DNA): TGCAGCGTTGTTTCGGAGACCCAGTACTTC. The V and J genes are TRBV29-1 and TRBJ2-5; D not resolved. The CDR3 loop spans 10 amino acids. Looked up from germline, CDR1 is SQVTM and CDR2 is ANQGSEA. The V and J ends lost 4 bases and 5 bases respectively, with 5 bases between them. The variable domain in full, with the rest retrieved from reference TRBV29-1 and TRBJ2-5, is SAVISQKPSRDICQRGTSLTIQCQVDSQVTMMFWYRQQPGQSLTLIATANQGSEATYESGFVIDKFPISRPNLTFSTLTVSNMSPEDSSIYLCSVVSETQYFGPGTRLLVL.

This chain joins TRBV20-1 and TRBJ1-2; D may be TRBD1 (6 bases). V dropped 4 bases and J dropped 0 bases, with 18 bases sitting between them. CDR1 and CDR2 (germline): DFQATT, SNEGSKA (reference sequence). This CDR3 has 16 residues. The CDR3: CSAIVAPGHPNYGYTF. DNA for the CDR3: TGCAGTGCTATAGTGGCTCCGGGACACCCTAACTATGGCTACACCTTC.

On this clonotype: The junction does not match germline at one end; this may be a read error. The rearrangement uses TRBV6-5 and TRBJ2-4; D is possibly TRBD1 (6 bases). This CDR3 contains 13 residues. Germline loops: CDR1 MNHEY, CDR2 SVGAGI. The CDR3 nucleotides are TGTGCCAGCAGACAAACAGGGTCGAGCATTCTGTACTTC. It encodes CASRQTGSSILYF.

The chain recombines TRBV28 with TRBJ2-3, with D unresolved. Germline V gene lookup returns CDR1 MDHEN and CDR2 SYDVKM. The germline V and J ends were trimmed by 1 base and 2 bases, with 10 bases remaining between them. This CDR3 contains 15 residues. CDR3 sequence: CASSLFLGNTDTQYF. CDR3 nucleotides: TGTGCCAGCAGTTTATTTCTAGGTAACACAGATACGCAGTATTTT.

With regard to this clonotype: The germline gene is not matched at one end of the junction; a read error may be the cause. V and J are TRBV2 and TRBJ2-3; TRBD1 aligns across 7 bases. This CDR3 contains 15 residues. Germline V lookup: CDR1 SNHLY, CDR2 FYNNEI. CDR3 coding DNA: TGTGCCAGCAGTCGGGACAGCTTAAGCACAGATACGCAGTGTTTT. This translates into CASSRDSLSTDTQCF. Full variable domain (rest looked up from reference TRBV2 and TRBJ2-3): EPEVTQTPSHQVTQMGQEVILRCVPISNHLYFYWYRQILGQKVEFLVSFYNNEISEKSEIFDDQFSVERPDGSNFTLKIRSTKLEDSAMYFCASSRDSLSTDTQCFGPGTRLTVL.

There are a few counts of this clonotype. The chain joins TRBV6-6 to TRBJ2-7; 8 nucleotides align to TRBD2. After removal of 7 bases from V and 6 bases from J, the junction contained 8 bases not matched to a gene. Germline CDR1 and CDR2: MNHNY and SVGAGI (reference sequence). This CDR3 has 13 residues. Here the CDR3 reads CASTPAGASEQYF. The CDR3 DNA is TGTGCCAGCACCCCAGCGGGAGCTTCCGAGCAGTACTTC.

The sample holds a few counts of this clonotype. V and J are TRBV2 and TRBJ2-7, with D unclear. The V and J ends lost 8 bases and 5 bases respectively, with 10 bases between them. Germline-derived CDR1 and CDR2 are SNHLY and FYNNEI. The CDR3 is 11 residues long. CDR3 DNA sequence: TGTGCCAGCGCACAGCCAAACGAGCAGTACTTC. Translation gives CASAQPNEQYF.

This chain joins TRBV12-3 or TRBV12-4 and TRBJ2-1; 8 nucleotides agree with TRBD2. Trimming at V came to 6 bases and at J to 5 bases, leaving 9 bases not matched to a gene. The CDR3 covers 15 residues. The CDR3: CASRGAGGDDNEQFF. The CDR3 coding sequence is TGTGCCAGCAGAGGGGCGGGAGGTGATGACAATGAGCAGTTCTTC.

This chain joins TRBV7-8 and TRBJ2-2; D is possibly TRBD2 (5 bases). The germline gives CDR1 SGHVS, CDR2 FQNEAQ. V shed 5 bases and J shed 6 bases, with 13 bases lying between them. The CDR3 totals 14 residues. The CDR3 DNA follows: TGTGCCAGCAGCCGACTGGAGCGGTCCGGGGAGCTGTTTTTT. Translated: CASSRLERSGELFF. Together with reference TRBV7-8 and TRBJ2-2, the CDR3 gives the full variable domain: GAGVSQSPRYKVAKRGQDVALRCDPISGHVSLFWYQQALGQGPEFLTYFQNEAQLDKSGLPSDRFFAERPEGSVSTLKIQRTQQEDSAVYLCASSRLERSGELFFGEGSRLTVL.

This clonotype appeared a few times. The chain uses TRBV29-1 and TRBJ2-7; TRBD2 might be the D (5 bases). CDR3 size: 12 residues. The germline V gene encodes CDR1 SQVTM and CDR2 ANQGSEA. Trimming took off 4 bases at V and 7 bases at J, with 14 bases between the two ends. The CDR3 sequence: CSVGRGLGEQYF. CDR3 bases: TGCAGCGTTGGGAGAGGACTCGGAGAGCAGTACTTC.

The chain has TRBV7-9 and TRBJ2-1; no reliable D call. The CDR3 runs 18 residues. Trimming cost V 4 bases and J 1 base, with 20 bases left between them. Germline CDR1 reads SEHNR; CDR2 reads FQNEAQ (reference sequence). The CDR3 here is CASSSYPSPLVSYNEQFF. The CDR3 DNA is TGTGCCAGCAGCTCTTACCCCTCGCCCCTAGTTTCCTACAATGAGCAGTTCTTC.

J is TRBJ2-7 and V is TRBV27; D gene ambiguous. CDR1 and CDR2 (germline): MNHEY, SMNVEV (reference sequence). The CDR3 loop spans 15 amino acids. V lost 6 bases to trimming and J lost 1 base, with 16 bases between them. In DNA form, the CDR3 reads TGTGCCAGCAGACGCCGGGCCTCTGATTCCTACGAGCAGTACTTC. Protein product: CASRRRASDSYEQYF.

The genes are TRBV20-1 and TRBJ1-5, with D uncertain. This CDR3 has 13 amino acids. Per germline, CDR1 DFQATT and CDR2 SNEGSKA (reference sequence). The V end lost 6 bases, the J end lost 6 bases, and 15 bases lay between the germline ends. The CDR3 loop reads CSALGGGIQPQHF. The CDR3, as DNA: TGCAGTGCCCTGGGCGGAGGTATTCAGCCCCAGCATTTT.

V is TRBV20-1 and J is TRBJ2-1; TRBD1 or TRBD2 may be the D gene (5 bases each). CDR1 and CDR2 (germline): DFQATT, SNEGSKA (reference sequence). The V gene lost 1 base and the J gene lost 0 bases, with 10 bases spanning the gap. The CDR3 totals 15 residues. The CDR3 DNA reads TGCAGTGCTAGAGTTGGGACGGTCTCCTACAATGAGCAGTTCTTC. Translating it yields CSARVGTVSYNEQFF.

In this sample, this clonotype turned up a few times. The chain joins TRBV20-1 to TRBJ2-3; maybe TRBD1 (6 bases). Trimming removed 4 bases from V and 2 bases from J, with 19 bases in between. The CDR3 loop spans 16 amino acids. Germline values: CDR1 DFQATT, CDR2 SNEGSKA (reference sequence). CDR3 amino acids: CSATAETGAITDTQYF. In DNA form, the CDR3 reads TGCAGTGCTACCGCAGAGACAGGAGCCATCACAGATACGCAGTATTTT.